This record concerns one T cell receptor beta chain sequence. Its antigen is undetermined. The entry originates in a study of T cells in narcolepsy. About the research overall: Healthy controls were enrolled alongside patients with narcolepsy type 1 or type 2. Study-level results: Autoreactive clone sequences were missing from some blood memory CD4+ repertoires. Reportedly, autoreactive clonotypes were serially detected in patients' blood but not controls'. Autoreactive HCRT-specific and TRIB2-specific clonotypes were marked in same-patient CSF-versus-blood CD4+ comparisons.

The data were produced by immunoSEQ multiplex PCR, yet TCRdb's version contains in-frame clones alone and is incomplete. The repertoire holds approximately 25,000 clones, 55% to 80% seen once, with roughly an eighth in the top ten. Trimming pared 1 base from V and 8 bases from J, leaving 7 bases between. The CDR3 covers 12 residues. Germline V gene data show CDR1 as MGHRA and CDR2 as YSYEKL. The genes are TRBV4-1 and TRBJ2-3; D gene unclear. Source material: memory (CD45RA-) CD4+ T cells from blood. The sequence was obtained from a human donor in good health. This CDR3 reads CASSQVHSTQYF. Here the CDR3 DNA reads TGCGCCAGCAGCCAAGTCCATAGTACGCAGTATTTT.